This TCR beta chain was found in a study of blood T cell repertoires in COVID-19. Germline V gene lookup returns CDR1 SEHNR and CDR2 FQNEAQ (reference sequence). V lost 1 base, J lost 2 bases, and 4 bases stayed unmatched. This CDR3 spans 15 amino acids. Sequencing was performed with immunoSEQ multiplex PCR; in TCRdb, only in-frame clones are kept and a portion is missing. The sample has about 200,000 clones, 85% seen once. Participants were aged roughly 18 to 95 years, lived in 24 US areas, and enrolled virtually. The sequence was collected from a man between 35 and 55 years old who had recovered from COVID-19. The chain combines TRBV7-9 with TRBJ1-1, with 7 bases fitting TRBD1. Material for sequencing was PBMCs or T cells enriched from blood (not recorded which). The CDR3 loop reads CASSLEAGGNTEAFF. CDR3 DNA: TGTGCCAGCAGCTTAGAGGCAGGGGGTAACACTGAAGCTTTCTTT.